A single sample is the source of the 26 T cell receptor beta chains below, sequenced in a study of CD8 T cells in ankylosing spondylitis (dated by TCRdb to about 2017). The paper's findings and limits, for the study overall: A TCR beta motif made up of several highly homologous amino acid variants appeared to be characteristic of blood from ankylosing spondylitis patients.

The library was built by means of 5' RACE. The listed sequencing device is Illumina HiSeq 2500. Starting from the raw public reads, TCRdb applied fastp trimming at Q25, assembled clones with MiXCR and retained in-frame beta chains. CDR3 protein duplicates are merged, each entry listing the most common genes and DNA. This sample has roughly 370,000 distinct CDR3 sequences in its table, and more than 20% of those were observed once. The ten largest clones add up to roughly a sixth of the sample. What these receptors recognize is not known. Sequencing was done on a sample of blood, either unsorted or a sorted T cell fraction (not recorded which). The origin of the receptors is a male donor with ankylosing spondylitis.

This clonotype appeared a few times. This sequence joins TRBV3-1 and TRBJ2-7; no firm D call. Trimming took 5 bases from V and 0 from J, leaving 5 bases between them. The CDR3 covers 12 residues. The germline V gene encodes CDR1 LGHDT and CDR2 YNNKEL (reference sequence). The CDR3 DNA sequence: TGTGCCAGCAGCTCCGTCTCCTACGAGCAGTACTTC. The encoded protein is CASSSVSYEQYF.

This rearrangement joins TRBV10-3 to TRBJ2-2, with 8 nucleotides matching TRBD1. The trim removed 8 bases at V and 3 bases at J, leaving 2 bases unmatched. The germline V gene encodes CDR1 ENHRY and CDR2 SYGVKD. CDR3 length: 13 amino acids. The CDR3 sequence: CAIGDRYTGELFF. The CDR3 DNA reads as TGTGCCATCGGGGACAGGTACACCGGGGAGCTGTTTTTT.

The CDR3 DNA follows: TGTGCCAGCAGCCCTCGGACAGACGGGAATGAGCAGTTCTTC. This sequence encodes CASSPRTDGNEQFF. The rearrangement uses TRBV9 and TRBJ2-1, with D maybe TRBD1 (6 bases). Germline V gene lookup returns CDR1 SGDLS and CDR2 YYNGEE. V was pared by 4 bases and J by 7 bases, with 15 bases between. This CDR3 comprises 14 residues. Complete variable domain (other parts from reference TRBV9 and TRBJ2-1): DSGVTQTPKHLITATGQRVTLRCSPRSGDLSVYWYQQSLDQGLQFLIQYYNGEERAKGNILERFSAQQFPDLHSELNLSSLELGDSALYFCASSPRTDGNEQFFGPGTRLTVL.

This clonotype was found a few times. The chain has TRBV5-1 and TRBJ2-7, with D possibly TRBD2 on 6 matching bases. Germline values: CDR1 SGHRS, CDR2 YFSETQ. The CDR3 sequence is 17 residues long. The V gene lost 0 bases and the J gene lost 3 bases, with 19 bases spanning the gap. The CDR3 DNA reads TGCGCCAGCAGCTTGGCCAGAGGGACCGCCGGGAGCTACGAGCAGTACTTC. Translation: CASSLARGTAGSYEQYF.

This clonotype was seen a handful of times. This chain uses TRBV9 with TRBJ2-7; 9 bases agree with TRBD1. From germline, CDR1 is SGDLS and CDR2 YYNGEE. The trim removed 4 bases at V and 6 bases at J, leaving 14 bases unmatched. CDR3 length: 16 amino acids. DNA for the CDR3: TGTGCCAGCAGCATTACAGGGGGCGGAATTCTGAGCGAGCAGTACTTC. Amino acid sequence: CASSITGGGILSEQYF.

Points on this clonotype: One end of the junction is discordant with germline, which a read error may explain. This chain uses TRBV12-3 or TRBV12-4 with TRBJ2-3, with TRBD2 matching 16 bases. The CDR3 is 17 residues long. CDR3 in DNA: TGTACCAGCAGTTTAAGGGGACTAGCGGGAGGGCCGGATACGCAGTATTTT. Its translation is CTSSLRGLAGGPDTQYF.

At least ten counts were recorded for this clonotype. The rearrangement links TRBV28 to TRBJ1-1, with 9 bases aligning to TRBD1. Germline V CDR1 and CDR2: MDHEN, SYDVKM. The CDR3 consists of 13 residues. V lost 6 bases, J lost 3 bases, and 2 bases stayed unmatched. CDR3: CASRRDRDTEAFF. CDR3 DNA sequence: TGTGCCAGCAGACGGGACAGGGACACTGAAGCTTTCTTT.

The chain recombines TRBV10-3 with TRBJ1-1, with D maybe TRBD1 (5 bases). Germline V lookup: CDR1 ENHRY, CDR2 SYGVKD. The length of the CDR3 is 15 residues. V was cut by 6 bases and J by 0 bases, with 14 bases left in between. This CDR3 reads CAIRGLQGMNTEAFF. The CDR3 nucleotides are TGTGCCATCAGAGGACTGCAGGGAATGAACACTGAAGCTTTCTTT.

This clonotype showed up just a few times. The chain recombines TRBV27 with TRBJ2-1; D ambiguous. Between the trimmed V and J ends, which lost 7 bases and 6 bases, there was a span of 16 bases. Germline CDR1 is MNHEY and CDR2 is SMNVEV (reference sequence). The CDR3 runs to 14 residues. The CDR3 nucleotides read TGTGCCAGCAATGTCCGGCAGTTCAGCAATGAGCAGTTCTTC. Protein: CASNVRQFSNEQFF.

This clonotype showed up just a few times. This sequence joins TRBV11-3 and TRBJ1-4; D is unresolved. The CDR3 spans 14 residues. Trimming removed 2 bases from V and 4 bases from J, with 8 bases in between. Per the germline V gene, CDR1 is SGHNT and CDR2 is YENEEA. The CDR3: CASSLNSNNEKLFF. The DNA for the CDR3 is TGTGCCAGCAGCTTAAACAGCAATAATGAAAAACTGTTTTTT.

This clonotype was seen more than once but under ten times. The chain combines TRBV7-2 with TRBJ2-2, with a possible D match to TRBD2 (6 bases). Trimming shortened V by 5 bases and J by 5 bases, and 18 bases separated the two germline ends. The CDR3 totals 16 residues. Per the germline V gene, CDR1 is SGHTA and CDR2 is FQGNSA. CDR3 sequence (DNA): TGTGCCAGCAGCCTACGTGGAGGGTTCTTAACCGGGGAGCTGTTTTTT. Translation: CASSLRGGFLTGELFF.

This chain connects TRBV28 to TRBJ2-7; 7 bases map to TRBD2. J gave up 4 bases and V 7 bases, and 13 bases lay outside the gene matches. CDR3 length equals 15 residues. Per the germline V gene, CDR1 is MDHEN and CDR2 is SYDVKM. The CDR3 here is CASTPISTSRYEQYF. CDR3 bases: TGTGCCAGCACCCCAATATCGACTAGCCGGTACGAGCAGTACTTC.

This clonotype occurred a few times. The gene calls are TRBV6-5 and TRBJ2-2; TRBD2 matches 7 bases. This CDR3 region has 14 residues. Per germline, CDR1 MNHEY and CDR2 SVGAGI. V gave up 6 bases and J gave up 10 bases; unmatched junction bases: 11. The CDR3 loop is CASSRFSGLVELFF. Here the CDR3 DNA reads TGTGCCAGCAGCCGGTTTAGCGGGCTAGTGGAGCTGTTTTTT.

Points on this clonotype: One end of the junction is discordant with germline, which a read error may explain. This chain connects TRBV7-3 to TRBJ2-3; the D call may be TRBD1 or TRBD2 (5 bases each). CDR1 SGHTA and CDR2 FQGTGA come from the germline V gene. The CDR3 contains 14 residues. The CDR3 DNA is TGTGCCACCAGCTCGGGACGGAACACAGATACGCAGTATTTT. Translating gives CATSSGRNTDTQYF. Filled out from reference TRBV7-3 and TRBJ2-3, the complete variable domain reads GAGVSQTPSNKVTEKGKYVELRCDPISGHTALYWYRQSLGQGPEFLIYFQGTGAADDSGLPNDRFFAVRPEGSVSTLKIQRTERGDSAVYLCATSSGRNTDTQYFGPGTRLTVL.

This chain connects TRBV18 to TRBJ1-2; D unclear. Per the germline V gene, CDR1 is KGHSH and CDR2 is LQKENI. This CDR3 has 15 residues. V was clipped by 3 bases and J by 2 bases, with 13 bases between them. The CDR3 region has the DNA TGTGCCAGCTCACCCGGTGGGGTGCTAAACTATGGCTACACCTTC. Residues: CASSPGGVLNYGYTF.

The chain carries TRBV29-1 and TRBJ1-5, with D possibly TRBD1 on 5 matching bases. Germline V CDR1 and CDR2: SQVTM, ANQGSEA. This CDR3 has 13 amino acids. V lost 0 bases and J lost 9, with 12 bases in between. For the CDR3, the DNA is TGCAGCGTTGAAGAAGTTGCGGGACCGCCCCAGCATTTT. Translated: CSVEEVAGPPQHF.

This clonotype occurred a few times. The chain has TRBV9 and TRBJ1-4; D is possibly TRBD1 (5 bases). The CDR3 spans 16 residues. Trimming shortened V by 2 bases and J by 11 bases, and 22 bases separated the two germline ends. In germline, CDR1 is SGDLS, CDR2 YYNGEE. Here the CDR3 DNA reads TGTGCCAGCAGCGTGGGCGACAGATCGGAGTGGGAGAAACTGTTTTTT. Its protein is CASSVGDRSEWEKLFF.

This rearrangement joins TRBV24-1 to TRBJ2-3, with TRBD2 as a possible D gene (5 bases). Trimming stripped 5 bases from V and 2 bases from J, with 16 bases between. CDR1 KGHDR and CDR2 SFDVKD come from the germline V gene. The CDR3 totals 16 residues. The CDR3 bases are TGTGCCACCAGTGGTGGTCTAGCTCTGGCCACAGATACGCAGTATTTT. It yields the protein CATSGGLALATDTQYF.

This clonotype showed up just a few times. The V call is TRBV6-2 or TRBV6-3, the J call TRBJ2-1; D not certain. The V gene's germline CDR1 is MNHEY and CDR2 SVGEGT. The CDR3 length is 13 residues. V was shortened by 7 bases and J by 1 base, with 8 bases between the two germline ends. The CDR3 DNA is TGTGCCAGCAATCCGGATTCCTACAATGAGCAGTTCTTC. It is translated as CASNPDSYNEQFF.

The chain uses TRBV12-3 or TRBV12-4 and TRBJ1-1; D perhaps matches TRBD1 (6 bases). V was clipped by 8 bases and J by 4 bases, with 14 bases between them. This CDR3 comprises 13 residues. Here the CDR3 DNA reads TGTGCCAGCGACAGGACACTCGGCACTGAAGCTTTCTTT. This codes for CASDRTLGTEAFF.

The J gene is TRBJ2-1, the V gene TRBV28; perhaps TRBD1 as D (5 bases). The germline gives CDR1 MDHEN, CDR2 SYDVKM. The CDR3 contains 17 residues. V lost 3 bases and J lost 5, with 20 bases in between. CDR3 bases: TGTGCCAGCAGTTTTCAAGCATCGACAGCACTAAACAATGAGCAGTTCTTC. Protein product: CASSFQASTALNNEQFF.

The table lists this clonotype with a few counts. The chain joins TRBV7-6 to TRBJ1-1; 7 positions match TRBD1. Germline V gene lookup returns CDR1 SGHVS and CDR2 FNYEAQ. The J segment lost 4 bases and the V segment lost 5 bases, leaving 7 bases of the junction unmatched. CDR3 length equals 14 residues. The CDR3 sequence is CASSPTQGSTEAFF. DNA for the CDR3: TGTGCCAGCAGCCCAACACAGGGGAGCACTGAAGCTTTCTTT.

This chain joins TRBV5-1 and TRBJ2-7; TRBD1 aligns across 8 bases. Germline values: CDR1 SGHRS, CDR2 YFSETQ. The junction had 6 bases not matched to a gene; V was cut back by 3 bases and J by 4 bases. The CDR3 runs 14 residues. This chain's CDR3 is CASSSDRGSYEQYF. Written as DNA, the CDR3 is TGCGCCAGCAGCTCTGACAGGGGCTCTTACGAGCAGTACTTC.

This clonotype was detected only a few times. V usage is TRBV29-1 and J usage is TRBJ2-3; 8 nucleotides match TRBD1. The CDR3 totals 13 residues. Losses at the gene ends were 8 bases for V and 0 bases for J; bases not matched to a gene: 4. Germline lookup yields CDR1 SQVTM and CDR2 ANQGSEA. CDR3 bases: TGCAGCCTTAGACAGGGGAGCACAGATACGCAGTATTTT. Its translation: CSLRQGSTDTQYF.

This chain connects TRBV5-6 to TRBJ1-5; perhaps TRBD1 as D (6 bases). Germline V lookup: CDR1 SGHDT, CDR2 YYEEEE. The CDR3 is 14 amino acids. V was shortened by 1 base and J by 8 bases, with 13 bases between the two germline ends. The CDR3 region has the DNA TGTGCCAGCAGCTTGTTGGGGGGCGTAGAGCCCCAGCATTTT. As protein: CASSLLGGVEPQHF.

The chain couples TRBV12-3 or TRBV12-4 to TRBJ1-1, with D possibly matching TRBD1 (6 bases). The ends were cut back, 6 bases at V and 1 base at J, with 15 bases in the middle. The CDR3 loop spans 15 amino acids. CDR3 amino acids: CASSQPLQGNTEAFF. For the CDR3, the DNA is TGTGCCAGCAGCCAACCTTTACAGGGGAACACTGAAGCTTTCTTT.